A single sample is the source of the 31 T cell receptor beta chains below, sequenced in a study of T cells in Graves' hyperthyroidism and ophthalmopathy. Amplification targeted TCR beta CDR3 regions from RNA transcripts. First-round RT-PCR with HTBI primers amplified the TCR CDR3 region. TCRdb passed the multiplex PCR reads through MiXCR, listing each CDR3 protein once. The data show about 350,000 distinct CDR3 sequences, roughly 13% seen once. The material sequenced was blood. Receptors originate from a woman aged 25 to 39 with Graves' hyperthyroidism.

This clonotype was seen only a few times. The V call is TRBV2, the J call TRBJ2-2; perhaps D is TRBD1 or TRBD2 (6 bases each). Trimming left V 6 bases short and J 4 bases short, with 18 bases between. The CDR3 runs 16 residues. Germline V gene lookup returns CDR1 SNHLY and CDR2 FYNNEI. The CDR3 region has the DNA TGTGCCAGCAGCCGGAGTGGGGGGCGAGGCACCGGGGAGCTGTTTTTT. Encoded protein: CASSRSGGRGTGELFF.

V is TRBV5-6 and J is TRBJ1-2; no clear D. This CDR3 has 13 residues. Germline V gene data show CDR1 as SGHDT and CDR2 as YYEEEE. V gave up 0 bases and J gave up 7 bases, with 10 bases separating them. The DNA of the CDR3 is TGTGCCAGCAGCTTGGGGCGGGCAGGTGGCTACACCTTC. This sequence encodes CASSLGRAGGYTF.

The CDR3 is CASRTGDPANTEAFF. CDR3 coding DNA: TGTGCCAGCCGGACAGGGGATCCTGCGAACACTGAAGCTTTCTTT. The chain carries TRBV12-3 or TRBV12-4 and TRBJ1-1; TRBD1 matches 9 bases. The CDR3 has 15 residues. J gave up 1 base and V 8 bases, and 8 bases lay outside the gene matches.

Note on this clonotype: A much larger clone differs by one base, so this may be a read error. The rearrangement uses TRBV20-1 and TRBJ2-5; maybe TRBD2 (5 bases). CDR3 size: 15 residues. V shed 0 bases and J shed 4 bases, with 15 bases lying between them. Germline loops: CDR1 DFQATT, CDR2 SNEGSKA (reference sequence). The CDR3 protein is CSARDRGKSLETQYF. The DNA of the CDR3 is TGCAGTGCTAGAGATCGAGGGAAGTCTCTAGAGACCCAGTACTTC.

CDR3 loop: CASSQGGQSYQPLHF. Here the CDR3 DNA reads TGTGCCAGCAGCCAAGGGGGGCAGTCTTATCAACCCCTCCACTTT. V gene TRBV3-1 combines with J gene TRBJ1-6; D may be TRBD1 (6 bases). The germline V and J ends were trimmed by 1 base and 12 bases, with 16 bases remaining between them. CDR1 is LGHDT, CDR2 YNNKEL, per germline (reference sequence). This CDR3 has 15 residues.

The sample holds one count of this clonotype. This sequence may be a read error, since a much larger clone differs from it by one base. This chain uses TRBV11-2 with TRBJ2-1; 7 bases line up with TRBD2. V gave up 5 bases and J gave up 6 bases; unmatched junction bases: 4. Germline V lookup: CDR1 SGHAT, CDR2 FQNNGV. This CDR3 is 13 amino acids long. The CDR3 sequence is CASSILAANEQFF. CDR3 nucleotide sequence: TGTGCCAGCAGCATCCTAGCGGCCAATGAGCAGTTCTTC.

This rearrangement joins TRBV20-1 to TRBJ2-3; 11 bases align to TRBD2. The CDR3 runs 15 residues. The J segment lost 5 bases and the V segment lost 6 bases, leaving 10 bases of the junction unmatched. Germline CDR1 DFQATT, CDR2 SNEGSKA (reference sequence). The DNA of the CDR3 is TGCAGTGCGCAACAACTAGCGGGAGCTAGAGATACGCAGTATTTT. This sequence encodes CSAQQLAGARDTQYF.

The chain uses TRBV29-1 and TRBJ2-2, with D possibly being TRBD2 (6 bases). Germline loops: CDR1 SQVTM, CDR2 ANQGSEA. This CDR3 region has 15 residues. V shed 5 bases and J shed 5 bases, with 18 bases lying between them. The CDR3 loop reads CSVRGRGRGTGELFF. The DNA of the CDR3 is TGCAGCGTTCGCGGGCGGGGAAGAGGGACCGGGGAGCTGTTTTTT.

The chain links TRBV6-5 to TRBJ1-5, with D perhaps matching TRBD1 (5 bases). Germline lookup yields CDR1 MNHEY and CDR2 SVGAGI. The CDR3 totals 14 residues. Trimming removed 4 bases at V and 4 bases at J, with 11 bases between. CDR3 sequence reads: CASSLGDPNQPQHF. Written as DNA, the CDR3 is TGTGCCAGCAGTTTGGGGGACCCGAATCAGCCCCAGCATTTT.

This clonotype was seen ten or more times. The chain links TRBV6-2 or TRBV6-3 to TRBJ2-7, with 9 bases identical to TRBD1. The CDR3 loop spans 14 amino acids. Germline values: CDR1 MNHEY, CDR2 SVGEGT. V lost 6 bases to trimming and J lost 2 bases; unmatched junction nucleotides: 5. As DNA, the CDR3 is TGTGCCAGCAGCCACAGGGGGCTGGCCTACGAGCAGTACTTC. It translates to CASSHRGLAYEQYF.

This clonotype came up many times. The rearrangement links TRBV11-2 to TRBJ2-2; possibly TRBD2 for D (5 bases). Germline V CDR1 and CDR2: SGHAT, FQNNGV. CDR3 length equals 15 residues. Trimming took off 4 bases at V and 1 base at J, with 10 bases between the two ends. The CDR3 sequence is CASSSLSGNTGELFF. The DNA of the CDR3 is TGTGCCAGCAGCTCCCTAAGCGGGAACACCGGGGAGCTGTTTTTT.

V usage is TRBV20-1 and J usage is TRBJ2-2; 8 nucleotides agree with TRBD2. V lost 1 base to trimming and J lost 6 bases; unmatched junction nucleotides: 10. The CDR3 runs to 16 residues. In germline, CDR1 is DFQATT, CDR2 SNEGSKA (reference sequence). CDR3 loop: CSARAGGLENAGELFF. Here the CDR3 DNA reads TGCAGTGCTAGAGCTGGGGGACTAGAAAACGCCGGGGAGCTGTTTTTT.

This clonotype has only one observation. Possible read error: a much larger clone is one base away. CDR3 protein: CASSSDRYYKQYF. Written as DNA, the CDR3 is TGTGCCAGCAGTTCGGACCGATACTACAAGCAGTACTTC. This chain links TRBV12-3 or TRBV12-4 with TRBJ2-7; no firm D call. The CDR3 runs 13 residues.

The genes are TRBV7-9 and TRBJ2-7; 10 nucleotides line up with TRBD1. The CDR3 has 15 residues. Looked up from germline, CDR1 is SEHNR and CDR2 is FQNEAQ (reference sequence). V lost 5 bases to trimming and J lost 6 bases; unmatched junction nucleotides: 10. CDR3 sequence (DNA): TGTGCCAGCAGCCCTTGGACAGGGGGACAGGTCGAGCAGTACTTC. Translating it yields CASSPWTGGQVEQYF.

This clonotype came up many times. The genes are TRBV28 and TRBJ1-2; TRBD1 agrees at 7 bases. The CDR3 is made up of 12 amino acids. Germline CDR1 MDHEN, CDR2 SYDVKM. The trim removed 8 bases at V and 10 bases at J, leaving 10 bases unmatched. The CDR3 protein is CASLAGGQDYTF. The DNA of the CDR3 is TGTGCCAGCCTGGCGGGCGGACAGGACTACACCTTC.

This clonotype has only a few counts. V gene TRBV27 combines with J gene TRBJ2-1; D possibly corresponds to TRBD1 (6 bases). Germline V CDR1 and CDR2: MNHEY, SMNVEV (reference sequence). V dropped 3 bases and J dropped 6 bases, with 15 bases sitting between them. This CDR3 contains 15 residues. CDR3: CASSFIVQGGNEQFF. The CDR3 region has the DNA TGTGCCAGCAGTTTTATTGTACAGGGTGGCAATGAGCAGTTCTTC.

The chain's CDR3 is CASRRDRAPSDIQYF. In nucleotides, the CDR3 is TGTGCCAGCAGGCGGGACAGGGCACCCTCGGACATTCAGTACTTC. The chain joins TRBV3-1 to TRBJ2-4; 9 nucleotides line up with TRBD1. V trimming: 6 bases; J trimming: 8 bases; junction bases outside the gene matches: 11. Germline V gives CDR1 LGHDT, CDR2 YNNKEL (reference sequence). The CDR3 extends over 15 amino acids.

The V call is TRBV27, the J call TRBJ2-3; TRBD2 aligns across 7 bases. The CDR3 loop spans 17 amino acids. The J segment lost 2 bases and the V segment lost 3 bases, leaving 11 bases of the junction unmatched. Germline lookup yields CDR1 MNHEY and CDR2 SMNVEV (reference sequence). The CDR3 sequence is CASSFLSVAGTTDTQYF. CDR3 in DNA: TGTGCCAGCAGTTTCCTTTCGGTAGCGGGCACCACAGATACGCAGTATTTT.

The sample holds a few counts of this clonotype. The CDR3 sequence: CASSLGRQQFGYTF. The CDR3 DNA reads TGTGCCAGCAGCTTAGGTCGGCAACAATTTGGCTACACCTTC. The chain employs TRBV7-2 and TRBJ1-2, with D unresolved. The length of the CDR3 is 14 residues. Germline CDR1 SGHTA, CDR2 FQGNSA. Trimming pared 1 base from V and 7 bases from J, leaving 13 bases between.

This clonotype has ten or more counts. The rearrangement uses TRBV7-2 and TRBJ2-3, with a tentative D call TRBD1 (5 bases). This CDR3 comprises 13 residues. Germline V gives CDR1 SGHTA, CDR2 FQGNSA. The V gene lost 5 bases and the J gene lost 5 bases, with 11 bases spanning the gap. CDR3 amino acids: CASSLQGGDTQYF. In DNA, the CDR3 is TGTGCCAGCAGCCTCCAGGGTGGAGATACGCAGTATTTT.

This clonotype was detected only a few times. The chain combines TRBV11-2 with TRBJ2-7; TRBD1 matches 8 bases. CDR3 length: 14 amino acids. V lost 4 bases, J lost 6 bases, and 8 bases stayed unmatched. Looked up from germline, CDR1 is SGHAT and CDR2 is FQNNGV. CDR3 in amino acids: CASSSRQGSIEQYF. The DNA of the CDR3 is TGTGCCAGCAGCTCGAGACAGGGGAGTATCGAGCAGTACTTC.

This clonotype was picked up many times. This sequence joins TRBV6-5 and TRBJ2-3, with 7 nucleotides matching TRBD2. V was clipped by 0 bases and J by 1 base; unmatched bases: 4. CDR1 is MNHEY and CDR2 is SVGAGI in the germline V gene. The CDR3 loop spans 16 amino acids. CDR3 bases: TGTGCCAGCAGTTACTCGGGCGGGAGCGGCACAGATACGCAGTATTTT. As protein: CASSYSGGSGTDTQYF.

In this sample, this clonotype turned up many times. This chain uses TRBV20-1 with TRBJ1-2; D gene ambiguous. The germline V gene encodes CDR1 DFQATT and CDR2 SNEGSKA (reference sequence). V gave up 5 bases and J gave up 8 bases, with 21 bases separating them. CDR3 size: 14 residues. The CDR3 DNA follows: TGCAGTGCTCAACGGGAGGGTACGTCCTGGGGCTACACCTTC. Translation: CSAQREGTSWGYTF.

This clonotype was seen once. The J gene is TRBJ1-2, the V gene TRBV11-2, with D hard to call. V was clipped by 5 bases and J by 2 bases, with 12 bases between them. The CDR3 has 14 residues. Looked up from germline, CDR1 is SGHAT and CDR2 is FQNNGV. The CDR3 DNA reads TGTGCCAGCAGCACGAACACCATCAACTATGGCTACACCTTC. It encodes CASSTNTINYGYTF. Full variable domain (remainder filled in from reference TRBV11-2 and TRBJ1-2): EAGVAQSPRYKIIEKRQSVAFWCNPISGHATLYWYQQILGQGPKLLIQFQNNGVVDDSQLPKDRFSAERLKGVDSTLKIQPAKLEDSAVYLCASSTNTINYGYTFGSGTRLTVV.

Many counts were recorded for this clonotype. The chain combines TRBV28 with TRBJ1-1; D not certain. This CDR3 has 15 amino acids. Germline CDR1 and CDR2: MDHEN and SYDVKM. Trimming removed 3 bases at V and 5 bases at J, with 16 bases between. The CDR3 protein is CASSFWGTTGTEAFF. In nucleotides, the CDR3 is TGTGCCAGCAGTTTTTGGGGAACGACGGGGACTGAAGCTTTCTTT.

Notes on this clonotype: The junction shows a germline mismatch at one end, possibly a read error. The chain couples TRBV5-1 to TRBJ1-6, with D perhaps matching TRBD1 (6 bases). CDR1 and CDR2 (germline): SGHRS, YFSETQ. There are 15 residues in the CDR3. CDR3 bases: TGTGCCAGCAGGCCGCCCAGGGGAAGGGTCTCACCCCTCCACTTT. Translated, it gives CASRPPRGRVSPLHF. Complete variable domain (other parts from reference TRBV5-1 and TRBJ1-6): KAGVTQTPRYLIKTRGQQVTLSCSPISGHRSVSWYQQTPGQGLQFLFEYFSETQRNKGNFPGRFSGRQFSNSRSEMNVSTLELGDSALYLCASRPPRGRVSPLHFGNGTRLTVT.

As concerns this clonotype: A read error may produce the germline difference seen at one junction end. V gene TRBV7-7 combines with J gene TRBJ2-3; D is possibly TRBD1 (6 bases). The CDR3 is 16 residues long. In germline, CDR1 is SSHAT, CDR2 FNYEAQ (reference sequence). In nucleotides, the CDR3 is TGTGCTAGCAGCTTAGGGGGTCAGGGCCGCACAGATACGCAGTATTTT. Translation gives CASSLGGQGRTDTQYF.

Many counts were recorded for this clonotype. CDR3 sequence (DNA): TGTGCCAGCAGAAATGGGGAGCCCCAGCATTTT. As protein: CASRNGEPQHF. The V gene is TRBV28, the J gene TRBJ1-5, with D uncertain. V was cut by 6 bases and J by 8 bases, with 8 bases left in between. From germline, CDR1 is MDHEN and CDR2 SYDVKM. The CDR3 contains 11 residues.

This clonotype was seen many times. The rearrangement joins TRBV20-1 to TRBJ2-1, with D maybe TRBD2 (5 bases). V dropped 1 base and J dropped 2 bases, with 18 bases sitting between them. CDR1 is DFQATT and CDR2 is SNEGSKA in the germline V gene (reference sequence). The CDR3 is made up of 17 amino acids. The CDR3 region has the DNA TGCAGTGCTAGAGCCAGCGGCCCCCCCAACCCCTACAATGAGCAGTTCTTC. Translated: CSARASGPPNPYNEQFF.

This clonotype was picked up a small number of times. The chain links TRBV6-1 to TRBJ2-7; D may match TRBD1 or TRBD2 (5 bases each). From germline, CDR1 is MNHNS and CDR2 SASEGT. Trimming pared 6 bases from V and 0 bases from J, leaving 15 bases between. The CDR3 spans 15 residues. CDR3 residues: CASRAGGVSSYEQYF. DNA for the CDR3: TGTGCCAGCAGGGCTGGGGGAGTGAGCTCCTACGAGCAGTACTTC.

Ten or more counts support this clonotype. This rearrangement joins TRBV28 to TRBJ1-5; 8 positions match TRBD1. Trimming cost V 6 bases and J 1 base; bases outside gene matches: 8. CDR1 and CDR2 (germline): MDHEN, SYDVKM. This CDR3 comprises 16 residues. Here the CDR3 DNA reads TGTGCCAGCAGCCACTCTGACAGGGGAAGCAATCAGCCCCAGCATTTT. Protein sequence: CASSHSDRGSNQPQHF.